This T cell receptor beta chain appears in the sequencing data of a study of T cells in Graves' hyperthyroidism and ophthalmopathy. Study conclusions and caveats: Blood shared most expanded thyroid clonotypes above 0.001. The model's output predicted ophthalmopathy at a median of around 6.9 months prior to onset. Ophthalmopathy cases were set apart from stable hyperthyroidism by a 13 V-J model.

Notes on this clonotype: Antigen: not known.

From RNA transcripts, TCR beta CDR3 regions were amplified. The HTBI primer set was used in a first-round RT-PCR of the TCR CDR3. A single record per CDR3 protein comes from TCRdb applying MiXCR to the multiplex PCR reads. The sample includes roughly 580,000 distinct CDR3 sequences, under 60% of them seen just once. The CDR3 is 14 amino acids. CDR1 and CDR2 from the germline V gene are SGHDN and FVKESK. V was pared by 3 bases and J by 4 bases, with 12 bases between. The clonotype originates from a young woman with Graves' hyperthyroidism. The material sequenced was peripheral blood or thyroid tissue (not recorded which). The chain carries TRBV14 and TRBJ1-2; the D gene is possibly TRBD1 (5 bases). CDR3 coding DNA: TGTGCCAGCAGCCAGGGGACGGCAGTCTATGGCTACACCTTC. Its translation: CASSQGTAVYGYTF. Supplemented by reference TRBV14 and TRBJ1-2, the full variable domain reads EAGVTQFPSHSVIEKGQTVTLRCDPISGHDNLYWYRRVMGKEIKFLLHFVKESKQDESGMPNNRFLAERTGGTYSTLKVQPAELEDSGVYFCASSQGTAVYGYTFGSGTRLTVV.